This TCR beta chain appears in the sequencing data of a study of OX40 agonist ivuxolimab in advanced cancers. The data were produced by immunoSEQ multiplex PCR, yet TCRdb's version contains in-frame clones alone and is incomplete. The profile covers under 85,000 clones, with 85% to 95% appearing a single time and more than 4% taken by the ten largest. This clone was recorded only once. This material consisted of CD4+ or CD8+ T cells sorted from blood, taken in a trial of the OX40 agonist ivuxolimab. This sequence originates from an adult with an advanced solid tumor such as melanoma, head and neck, liver or kidney cancer.

CDR3 region: CASRRGVLAWAEQYF. The CDR3 DNA is TGTGCCAGCCGAAGGGGGGTTCTAGCGTGGGCCGAGCAGTACTTC. This sequence joins TRBV27 and TRBJ2-7; D possibly matches TRBD1 or TRBD2 (6 bases each). Germline V gene data show CDR1 as MNHEY and CDR2 as SMNVEV (reference sequence). The CDR3 consists of 15 residues. Between the trimmed V and J ends, which lost 8 bases and 6 bases, there was a span of 23 bases.